This record concerns one TCR beta chain sequence. The sample originates from a study of blood T cell repertoires in COVID-19. In the authors' workflow: Counts of nucleated cells, estimated from reference gene primer amplification, were obtained. Some clones are missing from TCRdb's copy, which holds only in-frame ones; the method was immunoSEQ multiplex PCR. V and J calls and clone size are given by that table; D and trimming were obtained from the DNA. In the table there are 330,000 or so clones, about nine tenths of which are singletons. CDR1 and CDR2 (germline): SGHAT, FQNNGV. V was pared by 5 bases and J by 0 bases, with 13 bases between. The length of the CDR3 is 15 residues.

Sequencing input: peripheral blood. This sequence was found in a woman aged 55-70 years with COVID-19, enrolled during active disease. The chain has TRBV11-2 and TRBJ1-1; TRBD1 is a possible D gene (6 bases). The CDR3 loop is CASSMTGRMNTEAFF. The DNA for the CDR3 is TGTGCCAGCAGCATGACAGGACGCATGAACACTGAAGCTTTCTTT.